This passage covers 20 T cell receptor beta chains from one sample sequenced in a study of blood T cell repertoires in COVID-19. The method was immunoSEQ multiplex PCR; TCRdb's version includes in-frame clones alone and lacks a portion of them. The sample holds under 90,000 clones, 70% to 90% seen once. What was sequenced was peripheral blood. The receptors originated from a woman between 45 and 65 years old with COVID-19, enrolled during active disease.

The chain couples TRBV7-3 to TRBJ2-5; tentative D call: TRBD2 (5 bases). The length of the CDR3 is 15 residues. Trimming pared 5 bases from V and 5 bases from J, leaving 18 bases between. Germline V CDR1 and CDR2: SGHTA, FQGTGA. The CDR3: CASSPGRGRRETQYF. The CDR3 region has the DNA TGTGCCAGCAGCCCTGGGAGAGGGAGAAGGGAGACCCAGTACTTC. Based on the CDR3 plus reference TRBV7-3 and TRBJ2-5, the full variable domain is GAGVSQTPSNKVTEKGKYVELRCDPISGHTALYWYRQSLGQGPEFLIYFQGTGAADDSGLPNDRFFAVRPEGSVSTLKIQRTERGDSAVYLCASSPGRGRRETQYFGPGTRLLVL.

The V and J genes are TRBV5-3 and TRBJ2-3; D perhaps matches TRBD1 (7 bases). TRBV5-3 belongs to the ORF category, with a function that is uncertain. CDR3 length equals 19 residues. The ends were cut back, 3 bases at V and 0 bases at J, with 23 bases in the middle. CDR3 nucleotide sequence: TGTGCCAGAAGCTCAATTCCCAGGGGGGTTGGGGCTAGCACAGATACGCAGTATTTT. Translated, it gives CARSSIPRGVGASTDTQYF.

The chain links TRBV6-6 to TRBJ1-1, with no clear D. Germline CDR1 MNHNY, CDR2 SVGAGI (reference sequence). V dropped 7 bases and J dropped 4 bases, with 19 bases sitting between them. The CDR3 sequence is 15 residues long. The CDR3: CASTRKGGSPTEAFF. The CDR3 bases are TGTGCCAGCACCCGAAAGGGAGGGTCGCCCACTGAAGCTTTCTTT.

This chain connects TRBV10-3 to TRBJ2-2, with 13 bases aligning to TRBD2. Germline values: CDR1 ENHRY, CDR2 SYGVKD. This CDR3 region has 19 residues. After removal of 2 bases from V and 0 bases from J, the junction contained 6 bases not matched to a gene. The DNA of the CDR3 is TGTGCCATCAGTGAGCCGGGACTAGCGGGGAAGCCGAACACCGGGGAGCTGTTTTTT. This gives the protein CAISEPGLAGKPNTGELFF.

V is TRBV11-3 and J is TRBJ2-7, with 9 positions matching TRBD1. The germline gives CDR1 SGHNT, CDR2 YENEEA. The CDR3 length is 16 residues. J was trimmed by 4 bases and V by 3 bases; bases with no gene match: 10. This CDR3 is CASSLGGGTGIYEQYF. Here the CDR3 DNA reads TGTGCCAGCAGCTTGGGGGGCGGGACAGGGATATACGAGCAGTACTTC. Full variable domain (outside the CDR3, taken from reference TRBV11-3 and TRBJ2-7): EAGVVQSPRYKIIEKKQPVAFWCNPISGHNTLYWYLQNLGQGPELLIRYENEEAVDDSQLPKDRFSAERLKGVDSTLKIQPAELGDSAVYLCASSLGGGTGIYEQYFGPGTRLTVT.

The chain recombines TRBV7-8 with TRBJ2-5, with D perhaps TRBD2 (5 bases). The germline V and J ends were trimmed by 1 base and 7 bases, with 16 bases remaining between them. Germline lookup yields CDR1 SGHVS and CDR2 FQNEAQ. This CDR3 has 15 residues. The CDR3 loop is CASSLVLAGRGTQYF. The CDR3 nucleotides read TGTGCCAGCAGCTTAGTCTTAGCAGGACGGGGGACCCAGTACTTC.

The DNA of the CDR3 is TGTGCCAGTAGTTGGGCAGGCCCCTCTAGCAATCAGCCCCAGCATTTT. Its protein is CASSWAGPSSNQPQHF. This chain joins TRBV19 and TRBJ1-5; D gene unclear. The CDR3 contains 16 residues. Looked up from germline, CDR1 is LNHDA and CDR2 is SQIVND (reference sequence). Trimming left V 5 bases short and J 0 bases short, with 14 bases between.

The chain recombines TRBV19 with TRBJ1-6, with TRBD1 as a possible D gene (5 bases). Germline-derived CDR1 and CDR2 are LNHDA and SQIVND (reference sequence). The V and J ends lost 10 bases and 10 bases respectively, with 20 bases between them. This CDR3 comprises 14 residues. The CDR3 region is CATKTREEGSPLHF. The CDR3 nucleotides read TGTGCCACTAAGACCAGGGAAGAAGGATCACCCCTCCACTTT.

The chain joins TRBV9 to TRBJ2-3, with 14 bases that match TRBD2. The junction had 5 bases not matched to a gene; V was cut back by 3 bases and J by 5 bases. Looked up from germline, CDR1 is SGDLS and CDR2 is YYNGEE. The CDR3 sequence is 16 residues long. CDR3 sequence: CASSAGLAGGGDTQYF. The CDR3 DNA reads as TGTGCCAGCAGCGCCGGACTAGCGGGGGGCGGAGATACGCAGTATTTT. Filled out from reference TRBV9 and TRBJ2-3, the complete variable domain reads DSGVTQTPKHLITATGQRVTLRCSPRSGDLSVYWYQQSLDQGLQFLIQYYNGEERAKGNILERFSAQQFPDLHSELNLSSLELGDSALYFCASSAGLAGGGDTQYFGPGTRLTVL.

This clone was seen a few times. The chain carries TRBV18 and TRBJ1-3; TRBD1 matches 11 bases. Germline V gene lookup returns CDR1 KGHSH and CDR2 LQKENI. This CDR3 has 16 residues. Trimming at V came to 6 bases and at J to 1 base, leaving 5 bases not matched to a gene. In DNA, the CDR3 is TGTGCCAGCTCCACCGGGACAGGGGGATCTGGAAACACCATATATTTT. Translating it yields CASSTGTGGSGNTIYF.

V and J are TRBV4-1 and TRBJ1-2, with 12 bases aligning to TRBD1. The CDR3 has 19 amino acids. V trimming: 0 bases; J trimming: 1 base; junction bases outside the gene matches: 9. Germline values: CDR1 MGHRA, CDR2 YSYEKL. In nucleotides, the CDR3 is TGCGCCAGCAGCCAAGAGTTAGCGGGACAGGGGGCCATTAACTATGGCTACACCTTC. Residues: CASSQELAGQGAINYGYTF.

The chain is built from TRBV9 and TRBJ2-3; 8 nucleotides agree with TRBD2. Germline V gene sequence: CDR1 SGDLS, CDR2 YYNGEE. This CDR3 is built from 17 residues. The trim removed 3 bases at V and 0 bases at J, leaving 9 bases unmatched. In nucleotides, the CDR3 is TGTGCCAGCAGCGCCCCACTAGCGGACATTAGCACAGATACGCAGTATTTT. Translated, it gives CASSAPLADISTDTQYF.

The chain joins TRBV28 to TRBJ1-6, with a possible D match to TRBD1 (6 bases). The V end was cut by 8 bases, the J end by 13 bases, with 18 bases between. The CDR3 consists of 13 residues. The germline CDR1 and CDR2 sequences are MDHEN and SYDVKM. CDR3 sequence reads: CASGQTGRVPLHF. As DNA, the CDR3 is TGTGCCAGCGGACAGACTGGGCGAGTCCCCCTCCACTTT.

This chain uses TRBV6-5 with TRBJ2-1; a possible D gene is TRBD1 (6 bases). Germline V lookup: CDR1 MNHEY, CDR2 SVGAGI. Trimming removed 6 bases at V and 5 bases at J, with 14 bases between. This CDR3 comprises 14 residues. Written as DNA, the CDR3 is TGTGCCAGCAGCCGGGACAAAGCCAACAATGAGCAGTTCTTC. Encoded protein: CASSRDKANNEQFF.

This clone was seen only a few times. The genes are TRBV2 and TRBJ2-7; possible D gene TRBD1, 5 bases. Trimming shortened V by 7 bases and J by 5 bases, and 15 bases separated the two germline ends. Germline-derived CDR1 and CDR2 are SNHLY and FYNNEI. CDR3 size: 13 residues. The CDR3 here is CASNIGAIHEQYF. The CDR3 DNA reads TGTGCCAGCAATATTGGGGCTATACACGAGCAGTACTTC.

This clone has a single count. The chain couples TRBV18 to TRBJ2-7, with 7 nucleotides matching TRBD2. Germline V lookup: CDR1 KGHSH, CDR2 LQKENI. The CDR3 runs 16 residues. V trimming: 3 bases; J trimming: 4 bases; junction bases outside the gene matches: 12. DNA for the CDR3: TGTGCCAGCTCACCTGGGGGAGGGAAGGCGCAGTACGAGCAGTACTTC. It encodes CASSPGGGKAQYEQYF.

CDR3 DNA sequence: TGTGCCTCGACAGGGACTGAAGCTTTCTTT. As protein: CASTGTEAFF. The chain is built from TRBV30 and TRBJ1-1; 7 bases align to TRBD1. The ends lost 7 bases at V and 5 bases at J; junction bases unmatched: 1. The CDR3 totals 10 residues. The germline CDR1 and CDR2 sequences are GTSNPN and SVGIG (reference sequence).

The chain uses TRBV19 and TRBJ1-1, with a tentative D call TRBD1 (5 bases). From germline, CDR1 is LNHDA and CDR2 SQIVND (reference sequence). The CDR3 consists of 12 residues. The ends were cut back, 3 bases at V and 8 bases at J, with 10 bases in the middle. DNA of the CDR3: TGTGCCAGTAGTATTGGGCAGGGAGAAGCTTTCTTT. Protein: CASSIGQGEAFF. Complete variable domain (other parts from reference TRBV19 and TRBJ1-1): DGGITQSPKYLFRKEGQNVTLSCEQNLNHDAMYWYRQDPGQGLRLIYYSQIVNDFQKGDIAEGYSVSREKKESFPLTVTSAQKNPTAFYLCASSIGQGEAFFGQGTRLTVV.

The chain recombines TRBV6-5 with TRBJ2-1, with unresolved D. In germline, CDR1 is MNHEY, CDR2 SVGAGI. The CDR3 has 16 amino acids. Trimming shortened V by 1 base and J by 2 bases, and 12 bases separated the two germline ends. CDR3 nucleotide sequence: TGTGCCAGCAGTTACTATGTCGAAGCGACCTACAATGAGCAGTTCTTC. It is translated as CASSYYVEATYNEQFF.

This chain links TRBV19 with TRBJ2-3; 9 nucleotides agree with TRBD1. V dropped 4 bases and J dropped 0; count of bases not matched to a gene: 5. Germline-derived CDR1 and CDR2 are LNHDA and SQIVND (reference sequence). This CDR3 comprises 16 residues. The CDR3 DNA reads TGTGCCAGTAGTACCGGGACAGGGATTAGCACAGATACGCAGTATTTT. It specifies CASSTGTGISTDTQYF.